The next 5 T cell receptor beta chains were all read from a single sample in a study of T cells after yellow fever vaccination. TCRdb called the 5' RACE reads again in MiXCR, with one record for every CDR3 protein. The repertoire holds approximately 300,000 distinct CDR3 sequences, with around 7% as singletons. The sequencing used PBMCs, collected about 49 days after the first yellow fever vaccination. All receptors come from a man aged 18 to 29 who received the YFV17D yellow fever vaccine.

In this sample, this clonotype turned up many times. This sequence joins TRBV18 and TRBJ2-7; D might be TRBD2 (7 bases). CDR3 length: 15 residues. V lost 1 base and J lost 4, with 14 bases in between. Germline CDR1 KGHSH, CDR2 LQKENI. Here the CDR3 DNA reads TGTGCCAGCTCACCACGAGGCGGGGGCATTTACGAGCAGTACTTC. Translation gives CASSPRGGGIYEQYF.

This clonotype has ten or more counts. CDR3 in amino acids: CATSRDMDRDNQPQHF. For the CDR3, the DNA is TGTGCCACCAGCAGAGATATGGACAGAGACAATCAGCCCCAGCATTTT. V usage is TRBV15 and J usage is TRBJ1-5; TRBD1 might be the D (6 bases). Looked up from germline, CDR1 is LNHNV and CDR2 is YYDKDF (reference sequence). V lost 0 bases, J lost 3 bases, and 12 bases lay in between. The CDR3 extends over 16 amino acids.

The table lists this clonotype with a few counts. The chain couples TRBV10-3 to TRBJ2-1, with TRBD1 as a possible D gene (6 bases). With 3 bases removed from V and 5 bases from J, the gap between germline ends came to 11 bases. The CDR3 has 14 amino acids. CDR1 is ENHRY and CDR2 is SYGVKD in the germline V gene. CDR3 coding DNA: TGTGCCATCAGTGACTACAACAGGGACAATGAGCAGTTCTTC. Translated, it gives CAISDYNRDNEQFF.

This clonotype was detected ten times or more. The chain recombines TRBV2 with TRBJ2-4, with TRBD2 matching over 11 bases. The V gene end was trimmed by 4 bases and the J gene end by 6 bases; junction bases not matched to a gene: 2. From germline, CDR1 is SNHLY and CDR2 FYNNEI. The CDR3 spans 14 residues. CDR3 loop: CASSVGLAVNIQYF. The DNA of the CDR3 is TGTGCCAGCAGTGTGGGACTAGCGGTAAACATTCAGTACTTC.

This clonotype was counted a few times. The chain combines TRBV12-3 or TRBV12-4 with TRBJ2-5; 12 bases line up with TRBD2. With V trimmed by 4 bases and J by 5 bases, 8 bases remained unmatched. This CDR3 is 16 amino acids long. Here the CDR3 DNA reads TGTGCCAGCAGTTCGGCCGGACTAGCGGGGTTTGAGACCCAGTACTTC. It yields the protein CASSSAGLAGFETQYF.